At least ten counts were recorded for the clone carrying this T cell receptor (beta chain). Its antigen is currently unknown. This record comes from a study of CD8 T cells in ankylosing spondylitis. Findings and limits, study-wide: Previous work reported some of these motif variants in the synovial fluid and blood of reactive arthritis.

Trimming left V 6 bases short and J 9 bases short, with 12 bases between. This CDR3 has 12 residues. TCRdb re-analysed the 5' RACE reads in MiXCR, keeping a single row per CDR3 protein. The data contain about 180,000 distinct CDR3 sequences, 9.8% of them singletons. This receptor was obtained from a female donor with ankylosing spondylitis or in good health (not recorded which). The source material was blood, either unsorted or a sorted T cell fraction (not recorded which). The V call is TRBV12-3 or TRBV12-4, the J call TRBJ2-1; the D is unclear. Written as DNA, the CDR3 is TGTGCCAGCAGGGCCCCTGGCGGTGAGCAGTTCTTC. Its translation is CASRAPGGEQFF.